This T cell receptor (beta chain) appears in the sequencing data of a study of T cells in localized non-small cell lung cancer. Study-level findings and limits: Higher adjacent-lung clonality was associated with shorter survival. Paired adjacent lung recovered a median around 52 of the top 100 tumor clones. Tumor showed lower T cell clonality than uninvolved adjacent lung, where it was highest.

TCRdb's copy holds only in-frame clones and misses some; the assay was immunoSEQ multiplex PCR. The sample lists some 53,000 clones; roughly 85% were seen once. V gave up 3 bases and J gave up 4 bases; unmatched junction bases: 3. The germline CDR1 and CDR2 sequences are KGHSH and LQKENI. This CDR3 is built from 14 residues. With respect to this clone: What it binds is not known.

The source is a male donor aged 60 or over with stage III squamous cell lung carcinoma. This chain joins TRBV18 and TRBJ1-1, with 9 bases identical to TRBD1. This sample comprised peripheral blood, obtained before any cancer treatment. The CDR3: CASSPPTGGTEAFF. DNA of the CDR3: TGTGCCAGCTCACCTCCGACAGGGGGCACTGAAGCTTTCTTT.